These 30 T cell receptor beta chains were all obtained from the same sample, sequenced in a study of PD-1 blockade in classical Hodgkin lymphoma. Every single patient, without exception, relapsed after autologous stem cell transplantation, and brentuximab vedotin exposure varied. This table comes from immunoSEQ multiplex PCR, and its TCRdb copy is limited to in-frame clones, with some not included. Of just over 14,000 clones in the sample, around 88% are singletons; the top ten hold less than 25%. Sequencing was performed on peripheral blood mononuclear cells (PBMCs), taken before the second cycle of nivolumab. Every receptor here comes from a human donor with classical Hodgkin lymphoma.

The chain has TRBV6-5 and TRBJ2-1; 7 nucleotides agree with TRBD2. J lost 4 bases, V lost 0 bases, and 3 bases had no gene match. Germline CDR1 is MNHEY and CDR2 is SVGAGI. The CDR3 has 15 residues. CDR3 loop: CASSYSPSGYNEQFF. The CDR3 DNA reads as TGTGCCAGCAGTTACTCCCCTAGCGGATACAATGAGCAGTTCTTC.

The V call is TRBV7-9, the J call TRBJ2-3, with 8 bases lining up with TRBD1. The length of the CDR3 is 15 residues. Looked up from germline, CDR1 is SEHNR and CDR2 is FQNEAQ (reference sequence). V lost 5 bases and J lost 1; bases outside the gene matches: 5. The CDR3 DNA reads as TGTGCCAGCAGCCTACAGGGGGTGGGCACAGATACGCAGTATTTT. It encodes CASSLQGVGTDTQYF.

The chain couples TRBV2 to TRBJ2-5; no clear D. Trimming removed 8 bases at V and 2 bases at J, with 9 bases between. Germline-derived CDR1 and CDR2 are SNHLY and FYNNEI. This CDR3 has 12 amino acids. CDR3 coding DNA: TGTGCCAGCGCGAACGATCAAGAGACCCAGTACTTC. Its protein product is CASANDQETQYF.

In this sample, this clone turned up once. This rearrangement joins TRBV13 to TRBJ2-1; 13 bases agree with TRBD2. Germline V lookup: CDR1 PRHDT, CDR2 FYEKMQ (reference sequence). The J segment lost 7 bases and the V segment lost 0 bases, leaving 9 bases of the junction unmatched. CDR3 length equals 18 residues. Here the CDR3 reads CASSLGSTSGGALNEQFF. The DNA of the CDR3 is TGTGCCAGCAGCTTAGGAAGCACTAGCGGGGGGGCACTGAATGAGCAGTTCTTC.

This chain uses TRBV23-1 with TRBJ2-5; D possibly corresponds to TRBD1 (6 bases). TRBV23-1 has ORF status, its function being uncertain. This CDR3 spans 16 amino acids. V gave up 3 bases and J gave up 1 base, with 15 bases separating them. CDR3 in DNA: TGCGCCAGCAGTCAGGTGGACAGCCCGACCCAAGAGACCCAGTACTTC. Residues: CASSQVDSPTQETQYF.

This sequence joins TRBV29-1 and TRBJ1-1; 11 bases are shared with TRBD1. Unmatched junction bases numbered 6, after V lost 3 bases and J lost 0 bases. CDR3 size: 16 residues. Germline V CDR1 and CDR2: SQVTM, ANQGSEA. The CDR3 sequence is CSVDGTGGIMNTEAFF. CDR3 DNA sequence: TGCAGCGTTGATGGGACAGGGGGGATTATGAACACTGAAGCTTTCTTT. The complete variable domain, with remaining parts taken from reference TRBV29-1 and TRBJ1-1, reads SAVISQKPSRDICQRGTSLTIQCQVDSQVTMMFWYRQQPGQSLTLIATANQGSEATYESGFVIDKFPISRPNLTFSTLTVSNMSPEDSSIYLCSVDGTGGIMNTEAFFGQGTRLTVV.

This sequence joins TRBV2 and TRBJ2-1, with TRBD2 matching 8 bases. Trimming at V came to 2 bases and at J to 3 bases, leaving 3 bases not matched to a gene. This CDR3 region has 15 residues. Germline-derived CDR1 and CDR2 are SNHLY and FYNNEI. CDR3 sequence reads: CASSEKRGGYNEQFF. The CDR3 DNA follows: TGTGCCAGCAGTGAAAAACGGGGGGGCTACAATGAGCAGTTCTTC.

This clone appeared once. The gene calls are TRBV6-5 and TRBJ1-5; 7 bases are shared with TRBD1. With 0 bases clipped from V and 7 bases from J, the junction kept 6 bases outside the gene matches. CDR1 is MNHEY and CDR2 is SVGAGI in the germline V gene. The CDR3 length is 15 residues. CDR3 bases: TGTGCCAGCAGTTACTCCCGACAGGGCCCCCAGCCCCAGCATTTT. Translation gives CASSYSRQGPQPQHF.

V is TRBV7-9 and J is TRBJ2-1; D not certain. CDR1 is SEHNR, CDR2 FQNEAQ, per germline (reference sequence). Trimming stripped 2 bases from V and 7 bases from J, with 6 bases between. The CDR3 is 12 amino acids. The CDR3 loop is CASSLISNEQFF. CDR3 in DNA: TGTGCCAGCAGCTTAATCTCTAATGAGCAGTTCTTC.

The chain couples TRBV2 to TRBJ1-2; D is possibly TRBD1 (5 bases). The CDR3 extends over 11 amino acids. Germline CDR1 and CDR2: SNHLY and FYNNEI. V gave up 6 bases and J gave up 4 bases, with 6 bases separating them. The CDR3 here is CASRQGYGYTF. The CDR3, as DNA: TGTGCCAGCAGGCAGGGCTATGGCTACACCTTC.

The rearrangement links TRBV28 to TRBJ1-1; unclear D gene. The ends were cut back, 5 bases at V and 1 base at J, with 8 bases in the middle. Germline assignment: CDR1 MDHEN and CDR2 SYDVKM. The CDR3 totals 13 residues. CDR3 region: CASSLPQNTEAFF. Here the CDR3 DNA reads TGTGCCAGCAGTCTCCCCCAGAACACTGAAGCTTTCTTT.

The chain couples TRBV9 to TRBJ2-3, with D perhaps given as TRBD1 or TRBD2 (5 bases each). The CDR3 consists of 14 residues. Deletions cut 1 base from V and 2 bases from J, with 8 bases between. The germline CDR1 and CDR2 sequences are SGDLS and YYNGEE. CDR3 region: CASSVWGSTDTQYF. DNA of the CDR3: TGTGCCAGCAGCGTATGGGGGTCCACAGATACGCAGTATTTT. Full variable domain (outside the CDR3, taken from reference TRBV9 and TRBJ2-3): DSGVTQTPKHLITATGQRVTLRCSPRSGDLSVYWYQQSLDQGLQFLIQYYNGEERAKGNILERFSAQQFPDLHSELNLSSLELGDSALYFCASSVWGSTDTQYFGPGTRLTVL.

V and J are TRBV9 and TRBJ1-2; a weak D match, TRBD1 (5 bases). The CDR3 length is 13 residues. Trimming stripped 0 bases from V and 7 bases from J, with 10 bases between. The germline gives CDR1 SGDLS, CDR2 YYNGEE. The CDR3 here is CASSVAGGVGYTF. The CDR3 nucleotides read TGTGCCAGCAGCGTAGCTGGGGGAGTTGGCTACACCTTC.

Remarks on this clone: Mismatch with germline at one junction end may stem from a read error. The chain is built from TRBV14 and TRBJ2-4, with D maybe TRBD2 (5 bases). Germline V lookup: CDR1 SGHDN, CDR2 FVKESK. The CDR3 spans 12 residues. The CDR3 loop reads CASNQIGGIQYF. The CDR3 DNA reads TGTGCCAGCAACCAAATCGGAGGCATTCAGTACTTC. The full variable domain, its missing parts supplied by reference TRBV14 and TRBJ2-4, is EAGVTQFPSHSVIEKGQTVTLRCDPISGHDNLYWYRRVMGKEIKFLLHFVKESKQDESGMPNNRFLAERTGGTYSTLKVQPAELEDSGVYFCASNQIGGIQYFGAGTRLSVL.

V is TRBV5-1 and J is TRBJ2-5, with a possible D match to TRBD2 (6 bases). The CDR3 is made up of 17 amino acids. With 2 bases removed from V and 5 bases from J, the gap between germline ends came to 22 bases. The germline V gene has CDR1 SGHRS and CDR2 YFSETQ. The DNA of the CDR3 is TGCGCCAGCAGCTTAGTGGGACTCGTAACCACCGGGGAGACCCAGTACTTC. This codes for CASSLVGLVTTGETQYF.

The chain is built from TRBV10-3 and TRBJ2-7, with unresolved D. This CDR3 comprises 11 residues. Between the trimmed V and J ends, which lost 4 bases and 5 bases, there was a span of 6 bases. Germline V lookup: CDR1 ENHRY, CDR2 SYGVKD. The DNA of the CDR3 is TGTGCCATCAGTGGAAGGGACGAGCAGTACTTC. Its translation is CAISGRDEQYF.

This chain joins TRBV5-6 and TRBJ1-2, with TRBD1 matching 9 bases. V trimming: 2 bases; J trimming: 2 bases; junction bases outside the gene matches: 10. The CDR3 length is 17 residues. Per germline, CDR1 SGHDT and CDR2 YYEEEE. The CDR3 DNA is TGTGCCAGCAGCTTCGCAAGAACTGGGACAGGGAACTATGGCTACACCTTC. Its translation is CASSFARTGTGNYGYTF.

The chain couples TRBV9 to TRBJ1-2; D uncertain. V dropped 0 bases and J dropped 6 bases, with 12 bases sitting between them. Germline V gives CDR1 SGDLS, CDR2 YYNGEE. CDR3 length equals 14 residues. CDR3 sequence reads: CASSVGSSKNGYTF. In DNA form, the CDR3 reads TGTGCCAGCAGCGTAGGATCCTCTAAGAATGGCTACACCTTC. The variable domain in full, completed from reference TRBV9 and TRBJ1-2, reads DSGVTQTPKHLITATGQRVTLRCSPRSGDLSVYWYQQSLDQGLQFLIQYYNGEERAKGNILERFSAQQFPDLHSELNLSSLELGDSALYFCASSVGSSKNGYTFGSGTRLTVV.

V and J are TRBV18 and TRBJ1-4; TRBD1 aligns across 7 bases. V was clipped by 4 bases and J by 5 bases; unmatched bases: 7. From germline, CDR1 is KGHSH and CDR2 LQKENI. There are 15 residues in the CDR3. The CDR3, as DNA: TGTGCCAGCTCACTCCGACAGGGAAGGAATGAAAAACTGTTTTTT. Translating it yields CASSLRQGRNEKLFF.

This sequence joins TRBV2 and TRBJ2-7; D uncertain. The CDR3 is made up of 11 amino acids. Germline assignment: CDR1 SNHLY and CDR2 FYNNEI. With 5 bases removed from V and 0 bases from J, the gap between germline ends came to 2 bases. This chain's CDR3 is CASSSSYEQYF. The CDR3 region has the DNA TGTGCCAGCAGTAGCTCCTACGAGCAGTACTTC.

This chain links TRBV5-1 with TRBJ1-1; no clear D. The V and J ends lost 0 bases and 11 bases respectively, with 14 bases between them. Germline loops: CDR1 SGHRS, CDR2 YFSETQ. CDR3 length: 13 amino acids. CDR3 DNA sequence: TGCGCCAGCAGCTTGGAAGGAGGTGACACGGCTTTCTTT. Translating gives CASSLEGGDTAFF.

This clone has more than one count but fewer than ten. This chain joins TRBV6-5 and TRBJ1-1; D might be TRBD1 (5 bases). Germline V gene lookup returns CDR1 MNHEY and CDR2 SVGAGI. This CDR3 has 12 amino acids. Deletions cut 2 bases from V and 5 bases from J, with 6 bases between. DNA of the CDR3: TGTGCCAGCAGTTACGAGGGGACTGAAGCTTTCTTT. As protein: CASSYEGTEAFF.

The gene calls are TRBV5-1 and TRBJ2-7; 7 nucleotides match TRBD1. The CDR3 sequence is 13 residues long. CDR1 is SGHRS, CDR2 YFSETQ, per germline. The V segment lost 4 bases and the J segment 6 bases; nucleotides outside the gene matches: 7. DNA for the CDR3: TGCGCCAGCAGCCCTACAGGGGACGGCGAGCAGTACTTC. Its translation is CASSPTGDGEQYF.

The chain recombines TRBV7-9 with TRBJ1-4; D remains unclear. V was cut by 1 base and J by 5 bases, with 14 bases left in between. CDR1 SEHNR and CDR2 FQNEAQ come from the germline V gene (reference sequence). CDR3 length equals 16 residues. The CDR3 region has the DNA TGTGCCAGCAGCTTAGGTCGCGCGCCCGCGAATGAAAAACTGTTTTTT. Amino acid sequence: CASSLGRAPANEKLFF.

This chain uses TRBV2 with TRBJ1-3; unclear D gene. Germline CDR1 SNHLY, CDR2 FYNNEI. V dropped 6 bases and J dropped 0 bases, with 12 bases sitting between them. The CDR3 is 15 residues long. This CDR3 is CASRVGSNSGNTIYF. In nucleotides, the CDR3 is TGTGCCAGCAGAGTAGGGTCTAACTCTGGAAACACCATATATTTT.

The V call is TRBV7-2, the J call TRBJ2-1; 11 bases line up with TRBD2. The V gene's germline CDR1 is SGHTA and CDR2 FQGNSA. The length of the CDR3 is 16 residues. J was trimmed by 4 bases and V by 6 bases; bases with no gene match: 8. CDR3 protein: CASRPITSGGYNEQFF. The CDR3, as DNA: TGTGCCAGCAGACCCATCACTAGCGGGGGATACAATGAGCAGTTCTTC.

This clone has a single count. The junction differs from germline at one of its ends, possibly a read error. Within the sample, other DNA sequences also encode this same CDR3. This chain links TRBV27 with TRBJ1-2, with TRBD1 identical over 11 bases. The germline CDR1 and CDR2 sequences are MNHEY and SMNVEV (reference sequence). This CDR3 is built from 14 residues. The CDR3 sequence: CASSVDRGRRGYTF. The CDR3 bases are TGTGCTAGCAGTGTGGACAGGGGGCGTCGGGGCTACACCTTC.

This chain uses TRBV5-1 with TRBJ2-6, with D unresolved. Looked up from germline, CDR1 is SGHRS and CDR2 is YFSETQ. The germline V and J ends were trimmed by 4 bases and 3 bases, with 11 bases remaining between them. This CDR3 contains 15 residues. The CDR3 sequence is CASSKPGLGANVLTF. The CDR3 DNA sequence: TGCGCCAGCAGCAAACCGGGTCTTGGGGCCAACGTCCTGACTTTC. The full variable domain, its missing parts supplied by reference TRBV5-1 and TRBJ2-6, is KAGVTQTPRYLIKTRGQQVTLSCSPISGHRSVSWYQQTPGQGLQFLFEYFSETQRNKGNFPGRFSGRQFSNSRSEMNVSTLELGDSALYLCASSKPGLGANVLTFGAGSRLTVL.

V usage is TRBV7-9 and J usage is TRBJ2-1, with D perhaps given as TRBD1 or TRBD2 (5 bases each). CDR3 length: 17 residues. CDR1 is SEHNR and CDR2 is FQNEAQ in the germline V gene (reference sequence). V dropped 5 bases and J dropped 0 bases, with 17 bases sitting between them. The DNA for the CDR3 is TGTGCCAGCAGCCCTTCGTGGGCAGGGAGCTCCTACAATGAGCAGTTCTTC. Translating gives CASSPSWAGSSYNEQFF.

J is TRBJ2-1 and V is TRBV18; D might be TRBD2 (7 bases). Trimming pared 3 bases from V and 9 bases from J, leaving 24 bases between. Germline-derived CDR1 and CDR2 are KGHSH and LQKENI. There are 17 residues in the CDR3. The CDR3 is CASSPPTGGLTVSEQFF. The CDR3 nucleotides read TGTGCCAGCTCACCGCCAACGGGGGGCCTCACAGTCAGTGAGCAGTTCTTC. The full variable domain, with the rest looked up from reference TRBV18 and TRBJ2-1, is NAGVMQNPRHLVRRRGQEARLRCSPMKGHSHVYWYRQLPEEGLKFMVYLQKENIIDESGMPKERFSAEFPKEGPSILRIQQVVRGDSAAYFCASSPPTGGLTVSEQFFGPGTRLTVL.